The 9 T cell receptor beta chains below all came from one sample that was sequenced in a study of cytomegalovirus exposure and HLA in healthy donors (dated by TCRdb to 2016 to 2017). Library generation was performed with the immunoSEQ multiplex PCR assay. The table comes from immuneACCESS by way of TCRdb, which keeps in-frame sequences with V and J called. Part of the clones is missing from these tables; in studies checked, under half for an unresolved V gene and the rest for unknown reasons. Here the sample has 220,000 or so clones; roughly 84% occur a single time. 2% of the sample is held by the ten biggest clonotypes. The sequencing sample was made of PBMCs. These TCRs come from a woman aged 18-30 years in good health and CMV-seropositive.

This clone was seen once. The V call is TRBV6-5, the J call TRBJ2-1; 9 bases fit TRBD1. The CDR3 sequence is 13 residues long. Germline values: CDR1 MNHEY, CDR2 SVGAGI. With 8 bases clipped from V and 8 bases from J, the junction kept 7 bases outside the gene matches. The DNA of the CDR3 is TGTGCCAGCCAAAGGGGACAGGGTGATGAGCAGTTCTTC. It specifies CASQRGQGDEQFF.

This sequence joins TRBV9 and TRBJ2-2; a possible D gene is TRBD2 (5 bases). Trimming cost V 3 bases and J 3 bases, with 12 bases left between them. The CDR3 consists of 15 residues. Germline V gives CDR1 SGDLS, CDR2 YYNGEE. DNA for the CDR3: TGTGCCAGCAGCGCCTCCGGGATGTACACCGGGGAGCTGTTTTTT. Translating it yields CASSASGMYTGELFF.

This CDR3 is CASSWSGSNTEAFF. For the CDR3, the DNA is TGTGCCAGCAGCTGGTCAGGATCGAACACTGAAGCTTTCTTT. The V gene is TRBV5-6, the J gene TRBJ1-1, with no clear D. CDR1 is SGHDT, CDR2 YYEEEE, per germline. There are 14 residues in the CDR3. V was shortened by 3 bases and J by 1 base, with 10 bases between the two germline ends.

This clone came up a few times. J is TRBJ2-3 and V is TRBV10-3; D gene ambiguous. CDR3 length: 11 amino acids. CDR1 is ENHRY, CDR2 SYGVKD, per germline. With 6 bases removed from V and 3 bases from J, the gap between germline ends came to 4 bases. The CDR3 bases are TGTGCCATCAGCTCTACAGATACGCAGTATTTT. Translated: CAISSTDTQYF.

The gene calls are TRBV27 and TRBJ1-2; D unresolved. The germline V and J ends were trimmed by 3 bases and 4 bases, with 9 bases remaining between them. CDR1 is MNHEY and CDR2 is SMNVEV in the germline V gene (reference sequence). The CDR3 is 13 amino acids. The CDR3 is CASSFSAGYGYTF. The CDR3 region has the DNA TGTGCCAGCAGTTTTAGTGCGGGCTATGGCTACACCTTC.

This chain joins TRBV18 and TRBJ2-5; D is unresolved. The V gene lost 0 bases and the J gene lost 0 bases, with 14 bases spanning the gap. Germline CDR1 and CDR2: KGHSH and LQKENI. The CDR3 sequence is 17 residues long. CDR3 sequence reads: CASSPPSLVGYQETQYF. The CDR3 DNA follows: TGTGCCAGCTCACCACCTAGTCTAGTTGGGTACCAAGAGACCCAGTACTTC.

V gene TRBV18 combines with J gene TRBJ2-5, with 8 bases matching TRBD1. V was clipped by 6 bases and J by 1 base; unmatched bases: 4. The CDR3 has 14 residues. The germline gives CDR1 KGHSH, CDR2 LQKENI. The CDR3 protein is CASSGQVLQETQYF. The CDR3 coding sequence is TGTGCCAGCTCGGGACAGGTCCTCCAAGAGACCCAGTACTTC.

The J gene is TRBJ2-7, the V gene TRBV6-1, with TRBD1 matching over 7 bases. Germline values: CDR1 MNHNS, CDR2 SASEGT. CDR3 length: 14 amino acids. V lost 4 bases and J lost 4; bases outside the gene matches: 7. The CDR3 DNA reads as TGTGCCAGCAGTGTATACAGGGGAAATTACGAGCAGTACTTC. Translated: CASSVYRGNYEQYF.

The chain links TRBV7-9 to TRBJ2-4; TRBD1 is a possible D gene (5 bases). CDR1 and CDR2 from the germline V gene are SEHNR and FQNEAQ (reference sequence). The length of the CDR3 is 17 residues. The V and J ends lost 1 base and 0 bases respectively, with 13 bases between them. CDR3 nucleotide sequence: TGTGCCAGCAGCTTAGTAGACAGTTTGCTAGCCAAAAACATTCAGTACTTC. Translation gives CASSLVDSLLAKNIQYF. The full variable domain, completed using reference TRBV7-9 and TRBJ2-4, is DTGVSQNPRHKITKRGQNVTFRCDPISEHNRLYWYRQTLGQGPEFLTYFQNEAQLEKSRLLSDRFSAERPKGSFSTLEIQRTEQGDSAMYLCASSLVDSLLAKNIQYFGAGTRLSVL.